Below, 9 T cell receptor beta chains from the same sample are listed, as sequenced in a study of T cells after yellow fever vaccination. TCRdb re-called the 5' RACE reads with MiXCR, one entry per CDR3 protein. Altogether about 130,000 distinct CDR3 sequences are present, almost 9% being singletons, with the ten largest covering about two fifths. Material: CD8+ T cells sorted from PBMCs, obtained on the day of the yellow fever booster vaccination. The receptors were sampled from a man younger than 35 who received the YFV17D yellow fever vaccine.

The chain couples TRBV10-3 to TRBJ1-2; perhaps TRBD1 as D (5 bases). The germline CDR1 and CDR2 sequences are ENHRY and SYGVKD. The CDR3 runs 14 residues. V lost 4 bases and J 5 bases, leaving 14 bases between the germline ends. The CDR3 loop reads CAISAPGRGYGYTF. CDR3 DNA: TGTGCCATCAGTGCCCCTGGTCGGGGGTATGGCTACACCTTC.

The sample holds a few counts of this clonotype. The chain joins TRBV30 to TRBJ1-6; D gene unclear. This CDR3 is 13 amino acids long. CDR1 and CDR2 from the germline V gene are GTSNPN and SVGIG (reference sequence). CDR3: CAVQDSYNSPLHF. The CDR3 bases are TGTGCGGTCCAGGACTCCTATAATTCACCCCTCCACTTT.

The chain combines TRBV3-1 with TRBJ2-4; 9 nucleotides agree with TRBD2. CDR3 length equals 20 residues. Germline values: CDR1 LGHDT, CDR2 YNNKEL (reference sequence). Trimming cost V 0 bases and J 0 bases; bases outside gene matches: 12. The CDR3 sequence is CASSQEGGFSGGIAKNIQYF. The DNA for the CDR3 is TGTGCCAGCAGCCAAGAAGGGGGATTTAGCGGGGGAATAGCCAAAAACATTCAGTACTTC.

The CDR3, as DNA: TGTGCCAGCAGCCTTGGACAGTTCAGAGTTGGCTACACCTTC. Its protein product is CASSLGQFRVGYTF. The genes are TRBV6-2 or TRBV6-3 and TRBJ1-2; maybe TRBD1 (6 bases). The CDR3 is made up of 14 amino acids. The V gene's germline CDR1 is MNHEY and CDR2 SVGEGT. V was pared by 6 bases and J by 7 bases, with 18 bases between.

V and J are TRBV7-9 and TRBJ2-1; 12 bases are shared with TRBD2. The trim removed 2 bases at V and 3 bases at J, leaving 5 bases unmatched. CDR1 and CDR2 from the germline V gene are SEHNR and FQNEAQ (reference sequence). This CDR3 spans 17 amino acids. CDR3 coding DNA: TGTGCCAGCAGCTTAACTAGCGGGGGGTCAAGCTACAATGAGCAGTTCTTC. It yields the protein CASSLTSGGSSYNEQFF.

The table lists this clonotype with a few counts. The chain recombines TRBV7-2 with TRBJ2-7, with D possibly TRBD2 on 6 matching bases. The germline V gene encodes CDR1 SGHTA and CDR2 FQGNSA. Trimming shortened V by 5 bases and J by 5 bases, and 16 bases separated the two germline ends. The CDR3 extends over 14 amino acids. The CDR3 region has the DNA TGTGCCAGCAGCAAGCGGGCGGGTGGCGACGAGCAGTACGTC. Translating it yields CASSKRAGGDEQYV.

This clonotype was counted a few times. This chain uses TRBV11-1 with TRBJ2-7, with 12 bases lining up with TRBD1. The germline gives CDR1 SGHAT, CDR2 FQDESV (reference sequence). The CDR3 consists of 14 residues. With V trimmed by 3 bases and J by 7 bases, 4 bases remained unmatched. The CDR3 spells CASSLGQGAREQYF. The CDR3 DNA sequence: TGTGCCAGCAGCTTGGGACAGGGGGCGCGGGAGCAGTACTTC.

The gene calls are TRBV29-1 and TRBJ2-1; D may be TRBD1 or TRBD2 (7 bases each). V lost 3 bases and J 8 bases, leaving 14 bases between the germline ends. Germline V gives CDR1 SQVTM, CDR2 ANQGSEA. This CDR3 spans 13 amino acids. In nucleotides, the CDR3 is TGCAGCGTTGACCCGACAGGGAGGGATGAGCAGTTCTTC. Translating gives CSVDPTGRDEQFF.

This clonotype was counted at least ten times. The rearrangement uses TRBV7-8 and TRBJ2-1; the match to TRBD2 covers 10 bases. The germline CDR1 and CDR2 sequences are SGHVS and FQNEAQ. Losses at the gene ends were 1 base for V and 8 bases for J; bases not matched to a gene: 11. This CDR3 has 17 residues. The CDR3 is CASSLVSGGYVGDEQFF. In DNA form, the CDR3 reads TGTGCCAGCAGCTTAGTTAGCGGGGGGTACGTCGGCGATGAGCAGTTCTTC.